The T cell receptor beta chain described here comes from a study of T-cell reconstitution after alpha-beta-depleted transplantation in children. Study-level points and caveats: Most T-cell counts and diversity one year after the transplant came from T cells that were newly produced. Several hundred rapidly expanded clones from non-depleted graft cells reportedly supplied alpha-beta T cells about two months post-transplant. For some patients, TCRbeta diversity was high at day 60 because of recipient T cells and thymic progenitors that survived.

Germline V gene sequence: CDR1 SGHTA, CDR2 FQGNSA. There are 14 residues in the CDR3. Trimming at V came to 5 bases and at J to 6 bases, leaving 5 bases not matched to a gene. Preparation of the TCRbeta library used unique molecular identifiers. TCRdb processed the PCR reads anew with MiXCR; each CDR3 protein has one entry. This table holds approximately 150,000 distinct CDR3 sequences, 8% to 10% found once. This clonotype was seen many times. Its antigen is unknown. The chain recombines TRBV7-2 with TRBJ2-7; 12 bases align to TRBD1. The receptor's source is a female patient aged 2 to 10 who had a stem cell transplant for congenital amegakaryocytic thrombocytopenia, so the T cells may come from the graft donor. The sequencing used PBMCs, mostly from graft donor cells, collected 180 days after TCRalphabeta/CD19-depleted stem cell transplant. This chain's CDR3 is CASSPGTGGSEQYF. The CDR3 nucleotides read TGTGCCAGCAGCCCCGGGACAGGGGGCAGCGAGCAGTACTTC.